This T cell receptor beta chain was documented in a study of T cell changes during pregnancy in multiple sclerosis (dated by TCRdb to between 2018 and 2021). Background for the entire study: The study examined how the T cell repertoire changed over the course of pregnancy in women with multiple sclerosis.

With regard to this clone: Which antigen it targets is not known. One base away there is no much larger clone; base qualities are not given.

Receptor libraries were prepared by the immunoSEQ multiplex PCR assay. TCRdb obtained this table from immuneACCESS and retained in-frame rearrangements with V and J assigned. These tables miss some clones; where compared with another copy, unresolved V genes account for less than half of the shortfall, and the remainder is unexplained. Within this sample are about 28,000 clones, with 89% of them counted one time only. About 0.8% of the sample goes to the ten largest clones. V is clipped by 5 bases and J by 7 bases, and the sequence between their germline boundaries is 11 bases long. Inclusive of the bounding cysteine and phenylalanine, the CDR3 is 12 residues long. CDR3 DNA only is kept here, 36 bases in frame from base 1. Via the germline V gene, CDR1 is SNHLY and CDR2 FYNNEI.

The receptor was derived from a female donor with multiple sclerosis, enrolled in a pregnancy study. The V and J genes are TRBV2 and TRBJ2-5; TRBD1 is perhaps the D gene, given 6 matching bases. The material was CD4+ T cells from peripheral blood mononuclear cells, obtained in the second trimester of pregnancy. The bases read TGTGCCAGCAGTACAGGGTTGAGGACCCAGTACTTC. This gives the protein CASSTGLRTQYF.